This T cell receptor (beta chain) is drawn from a study of T cells in Graves' hyperthyroidism and ophthalmopathy. RNA transcripts gave rise to amplified TCR beta CDR3 regions. The study used the HTBI primer set for a first-round RT-PCR of the TCR CDR3. TCRdb itself ran the multiplex PCR reads through MiXCR, one entry per CDR3 protein. The sample includes a few hundred thousand distinct CDR3 sequences, over 15% of them seen just once. General observations from the study: A model of 13 V-J features distinguished ophthalmopathy from stable hyperthyroidism.

CDR3 length: 14 amino acids. From germline, CDR1 is SGDLS and CDR2 YYNGEE. About this clonotype itself: What it recognizes is unknown. Germline is not matched at one junction end, which may reflect a read error.

Source material for PBMCs was more than 7.5 ml fresh peripheral blood. The specimen was blood. The receptor's source is a woman between 18 and 29 years old with Graves' ophthalmopathy. V usage is TRBV9 and J usage is TRBJ1-1, with a possible D match to TRBD1 (5 bases). CDR3: CASSVGPGNIEAFF. The CDR3 region has the DNA TGTGCCAGCAGCGTAGGTCCAGGGAACATTGAAGCTTTCTTT.